The 5 T cell receptor beta chains below all came from one sample that was sequenced in a study of T cells in Graves' hyperthyroidism and ophthalmopathy. Amplification yielded TCR beta CDR3 regions, with RNA transcripts as the source. The HTBI primer set drove a first-round RT-PCR of the TCR CDR3. In TCRdb, the multiplex PCR reads were re-called with MiXCR into one record per CDR3 protein. Here the sample spans some 360,000 distinct CDR3 sequences, approximately 15% being singletons. The sample taken for sequencing was blood. These receptors all stem from an older woman with Graves' hyperthyroidism.

At least ten counts were recorded for this clonotype. The CDR3 region is CASGRMGTSGKPTNTGELFF. CDR3 coding DNA: TGTGCTAGTGGTCGAATGGGGACTAGCGGGAAACCTACGAACACCGGGGAGCTGTTTTTT. The rearrangement links TRBV12-5 to TRBJ2-2; 13 bases fit TRBD2. There are 20 residues in the CDR3. Germline-derived CDR1 and CDR2 are LGHNT and FRNRAP. The J segment lost 0 bases and the V segment lost 5 bases, leaving 12 bases of the junction unmatched.

This clonotype came up many times. The chain is built from TRBV20-1 and TRBJ1-6; 7 nucleotides align to TRBD1. The germline V gene has CDR1 DFQATT and CDR2 SNEGSKA (reference sequence). The V and J ends lost 0 bases and 10 bases, in that order; junction bases with no gene match: 6. This CDR3 has 14 residues. CDR3 loop: CSARDDRAGSPLHF. The DNA for the CDR3 is TGCAGTGCTAGAGATGACAGGGCGGGCTCACCCCTCCACTTT.

This clonotype came up many times. The CDR3 sequence: CASSPTTGPQQRYF. The CDR3 DNA is TGTGCCAGCAGCCCAACTACCGGGCCACAACAGCGGTATTTT. V and J are TRBV11-2 and TRBJ2-3; no clear D gene. Trimming removed 5 bases at V and 14 bases at J, with 23 bases between. Germline loops: CDR1 SGHAT, CDR2 FQNNGV. The CDR3 loop spans 14 amino acids.

The J gene is TRBJ2-7, the V gene TRBV12-3 or TRBV12-4; D remains ambiguous. Between the trimmed V and J ends, which lost 2 bases and 6 bases, there was a span of 8 bases. This CDR3 contains 12 residues. The CDR3 DNA sequence: TGTGCCAGCAGTTTATCGACGGGCGAGCAGTACTTC. This codes for CASSLSTGEQYF.

This clonotype has a count of ten or more. This chain uses TRBV5-1 with TRBJ2-7; D perhaps matches TRBD1 (6 bases). Trimming cost V 0 bases and J 4 bases, with 11 bases left between them. Germline CDR1 is SGHRS and CDR2 is YFSETQ. The CDR3 has 14 amino acids. CDR3 sequence reads: CASSLGTTGYEQYF. In DNA form, the CDR3 reads TGCGCCAGCAGCTTGGGGACCACAGGGTACGAGCAGTACTTC.